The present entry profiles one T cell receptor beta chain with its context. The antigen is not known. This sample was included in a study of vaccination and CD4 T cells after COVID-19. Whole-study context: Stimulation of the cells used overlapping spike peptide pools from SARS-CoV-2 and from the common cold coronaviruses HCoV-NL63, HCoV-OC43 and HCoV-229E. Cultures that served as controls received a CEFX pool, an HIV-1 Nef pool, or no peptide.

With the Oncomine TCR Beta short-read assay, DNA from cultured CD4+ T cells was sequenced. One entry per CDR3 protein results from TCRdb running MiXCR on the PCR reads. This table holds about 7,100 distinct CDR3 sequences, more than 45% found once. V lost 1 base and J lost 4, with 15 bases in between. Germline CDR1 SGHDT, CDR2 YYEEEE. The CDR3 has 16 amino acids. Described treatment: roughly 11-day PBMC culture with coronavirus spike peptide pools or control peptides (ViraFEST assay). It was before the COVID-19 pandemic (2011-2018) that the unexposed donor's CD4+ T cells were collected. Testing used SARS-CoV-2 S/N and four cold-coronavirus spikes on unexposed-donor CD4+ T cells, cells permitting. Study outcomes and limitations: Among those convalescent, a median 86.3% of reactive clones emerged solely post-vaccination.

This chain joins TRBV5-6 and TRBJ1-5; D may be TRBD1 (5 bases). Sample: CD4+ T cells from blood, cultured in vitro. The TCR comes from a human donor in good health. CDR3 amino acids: CASSLWGPAPNQPQHF. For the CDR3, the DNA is TGTGCCAGCAGCTTGTGGGGCCCAGCCCCGAATCAGCCCCAGCATTTT.